This T cell receptor beta chain was obtained from a study of shared clonotypes between healthy human individuals. Study overall: Each donor had three CD4 naive, three CD4 memory, two CD8 naive and one CD8 memory plate.

The protocol was immunoSEQ multiplex PCR, while the TCRdb copy is restricted to in-frame clones and leaves out a portion. Of under 1 million clones listed, 90% to 98% were seen once; the top ten hold 0.2% to 0.25%. As defined, naive CD8 cells were CD45RO-negative and positively selected for CCR7, with terminally differentiated effector memory CD45RA+ cells excluded. There are 15 residues in the CDR3. Germline V CDR1 and CDR2: SGHTA, FQGTGA. The V gene end was trimmed by 2 bases and the J gene end by 5 bases; junction bases not matched to a gene: 0. The TCR sequence derives from a man aged 30 to 45 in good health. The chain employs TRBV7-3 and TRBJ2-1, with 13 bases identical to TRBD2. Sequencing used naive CD8+ T cells sorted from blood. The CDR3 nucleotides are TGTGCCAGCAGCTTAGGACTAGCGGGAGACAATGAGCAGTTCTTC. Translated: CASSLGLAGDNEQFF. Variable domain in full (rest from reference TRBV7-3 and TRBJ2-1): GAGVSQTPSNKVTEKGKYVELRCDPISGHTALYWYRQSLGQGPEFLIYFQGTGAADDSGLPNDRFFAVRPEGSVSTLKIQRTERGDSAVYLCASSLGLAGDNEQFFGPGTRLTVL.